There are a few counts of the clone carrying this TCR beta chain. The sample is drawn from a study of T cells in Graves' hyperthyroidism and ophthalmopathy. This CDR3 is 13 amino acids long. Germline V lookup: CDR1 LNHDA, CDR2 SQIVND (reference sequence). Trimming removed 0 bases from V and 0 bases from J, with 2 bases in between. It was RNA transcripts that yielded the amplified TCR beta CDR3 regions. An initial round of RT-PCR targeting the TCR CDR3 relied on the HTBI primer set. TCRdb redid the calling of the multiplex PCR reads with MiXCR, one entry per CDR3 protein. The sample lists about 420,000 distinct CDR3 sequences; more than 15% were seen once.

The TCR sequence derives from a woman younger than 30 with Graves' hyperthyroidism. The rearrangement links TRBV19 to TRBJ1-2; the D is unclear. Sequencing input: blood. For the CDR3, the DNA is TGTGCCAGTAGTATAGATACTAACTATGGCTACACCTTC. This encodes CASSIDTNYGYTF.